Listed below are T cell receptor beta chains from one sample, sequenced in a study of T-cell reconstitution after alpha-beta-depleted transplantation in children. TCRdb reprocessed the PCR reads via MiXCR and lists one record per CDR3 protein. The data contain about 260,000 distinct CDR3 sequences, roughly 8.2% of them singletons. The specimen comprised PBMCs, mostly from graft donor cells, sampled 180 days after TCRalphabeta/CD19-depleted stem cell transplant. Receptors originate from a male patient between 5 and 17 years old who had a stem cell transplant for acute lymphoblastic leukemia, so the T cells may come from the graft donor. Each CDR3 is given with its conserved first and last residue. Fields, in order: clone size, D gene, V gene, CDR3 length, J gene, CDR3 protein, CDR3 DNA. The D gene is left open where the match is weak. Size values are once, few and many counts, or a class for expanded clones, and some rows have none.

.,TRBD1,TRBV24-1,20,TRBJ2-6,CATSDLRTGGARARANVLTF,TGTGCCACCAGTGATTTGCGGACAGGGGGCGCGAGGGCTCGGGCCAACGTCCTGACTTTC
many,TRBD2,TRBV20-1,15,TRBJ2-7,CSARESYSGNYEQYF,TGCAGTGCTAGAGAGAGCTATAGCGGGAACTACGAGCAGTACTTC
many,.,TRBV5-1,12,TRBJ2-5,CASSWLGETQYF,TGCGCCAGCAGCTGGCTGGGAGAGACCCAGTACTTC
many,TRBD1,TRBV7-3,15,TRBJ2-1,CASRLGQGARNEQFF,TGTGCCAGCAGGTTGGGACAGGGGGCGCGGAATGAGCAGTTCTTC
many,.,TRBV6-5,13,TRBJ1-6,CASSYSDQAPLHF,TGTGCCAGCAGTTACTCGGACCAGGCGCCCCTCCACTTT
many,TRBD2,TRBV11-2,14,TRBJ2-4,CASSSGREGNIQYF,TGTGCCAGCAGCTCCGGCCGGGAGGGGAACATTCAGTACTTC
many,.,TRBV5-1,14,TRBJ2-5,CASSLVRYQETQYF,TGCGCCAGCAGCTTGGTTCGGTACCAAGAGACCCAGTACTTC
.,.,TRBV18,14,TRBJ2-5,CASSRTDSQETQYF,TGTGCCAGCTCACGGACAGATTCACAAGAGACCCAGTACTTC
many,.,TRBV10-3,13,TRBJ1-1,CAIKDRMNTEAFF,TGTGCCATCAAGGACAGAATGAACACTGAAGCTTTCTTT
many,.,TRBV7-2,13,TRBJ2-5,CASSLNFKETQYF,TGTGCCAGCAGCTTAAACTTCAAAGAGACCCAGTACTTC
many,.,TRBV29-1,13,TRBJ2-1,CSVGQRLVNEQFF,TGCAGCGTTGGACAGAGGCTGGTCAATGAGCAGTTCTTC
many,TRBD1,TRBV5-1,15,TRBJ2-7,CASSSSVDRDHEQYF,TGCGCCAGCAGCTCGTCCGTGGACAGGGACCACGAGCAGTACTTC
many,.,TRBV29-1,15,TRBJ2-5,CSVEGQLTIQETQYF,TGCAGCGTTGAAGGACAGCTAACTATTCAAGAGACCCAGTACTTC
many,.,TRBV20-1,14,TRBJ1-1,CSAMSPFGNTEAFF,TGCAGTGCTATGTCCCCTTTCGGGAACACTGAAGCTTTCTTT
many,TRBD2,TRBV24-1,16,TRBJ2-1,CATSEPPTSGLNEQFF,TGTGCCACCAGTGAGCCCCCGACTAGCGGGTTAAATGAGCAGTTCTTC
many,TRBD2,TRBV12-3/TRBV12-4,15,TRBJ2-1,CASSHTRLAGSEQFF,TGTGCCAGCAGTCATACTCGTCTAGCGGGAAGTGAGCAGTTCTTC
many,.,TRBV25-1,12,TRBJ2-2,CASLGATGELFF,TGTGCCAGCCTAGGTGCCACCGGGGAGCTGTTTTTT
many,TRBD1,TRBV5-5,12,TRBJ1-2,CASSGTVYGYTF,TGTGCCAGCAGCGGGACAGTCTATGGCTACACCTTC
many,.,TRBV4-1,14,TRBJ2-7,CASSHRTGSYEQYF,TGCGCCAGCAGCCACCGGACCGGTTCCTACGAGCAGTACTTC
many,TRBD1,TRBV4-2,16,TRBJ2-7,CASSQDLQGAQNEQYF,TGTGCCAGCAGCCAAGATTTGCAGGGGGCGCAAAACGAGCAGTACTTC
.,TRBD2,TRBV7-9,15,TRBJ2-1,CASTHRGGERNEQFF,TGTGCCAGCACCCACCGGGGGGGGGAGAGAAATGAGCAGTTCTTC
many,TRBD2,TRBV6-5,18,TRBJ2-4,CASSSSTPTRGGWDIQYF,TGTGCCAGCAGTTCCTCGACCCCCACTCGGGGAGGGTGGGACATTCAGTACTTC
many,.,TRBV11-2,13,TRBJ2-3,CASRALSVNTQYF,TGTGCCAGCAGGGCTCTTAGCGTTAATACGCAGTATTTT
many,.,TRBV19,13,TRBJ1-2,CASSKSGVYGYTF,TGTGCCAGTAGTAAGAGTGGAGTCTATGGCTACACCTTC
many,.,TRBV21-1,19,TRBJ2-1,CASSKGPEDTVVYRDEQFF,TGTGCCAGCAGCAAAGGACCTGAAGACACTGTAGTTTATCGGGATGAGCAGTTCTTC
many,TRBD2,TRBV28,14,TRBJ2-7,CASRRAGGAYEQYF,TGTGCCAGCCGCCGTGCGGGAGGGGCCTACGAGCAGTACTTC
many,TRBD1,TRBV2,15,TRBJ2-2,CASRGGTGDTGELFF,TGTGCCAGCAGGGGCGGGACAGGGGACACCGGGGAGCTGTTTTTT
many,.,TRBV5-6,14,TRBJ1-1,CASSPMPRDGEVFF,TGTGCCAGCAGCCCCATGCCCCGGGACGGTGAAGTTTTCTTT
.,TRBD1,TRBV19,15,TRBJ1-5,CASRITGGRAQPQHF,TGTGCCAGTAGGATTACAGGGGGAAGGGCTCAGCCCCAGCATTTT
many,.,TRBV18,16,TRBJ2-6,CASSPSGSSGANVLTF,TGTGCCAGCTCACCCTCAGGGAGCTCTGGGGCCAACGTCCTGACTTTC
.,TRBD1,TRBV20-1,12,TRBJ2-7,CSARRDSYKQYF,TGCAGTGCTAGACGGGACAGCTACAAGCAGTACTTC
many,.,TRBV12-3/TRBV12-4,14,TRBJ2-2,CASSLARGTGELFF,TGTGCCAGCAGTTTGGCACGGGGCACCGGGGAGCTGTTTTTT